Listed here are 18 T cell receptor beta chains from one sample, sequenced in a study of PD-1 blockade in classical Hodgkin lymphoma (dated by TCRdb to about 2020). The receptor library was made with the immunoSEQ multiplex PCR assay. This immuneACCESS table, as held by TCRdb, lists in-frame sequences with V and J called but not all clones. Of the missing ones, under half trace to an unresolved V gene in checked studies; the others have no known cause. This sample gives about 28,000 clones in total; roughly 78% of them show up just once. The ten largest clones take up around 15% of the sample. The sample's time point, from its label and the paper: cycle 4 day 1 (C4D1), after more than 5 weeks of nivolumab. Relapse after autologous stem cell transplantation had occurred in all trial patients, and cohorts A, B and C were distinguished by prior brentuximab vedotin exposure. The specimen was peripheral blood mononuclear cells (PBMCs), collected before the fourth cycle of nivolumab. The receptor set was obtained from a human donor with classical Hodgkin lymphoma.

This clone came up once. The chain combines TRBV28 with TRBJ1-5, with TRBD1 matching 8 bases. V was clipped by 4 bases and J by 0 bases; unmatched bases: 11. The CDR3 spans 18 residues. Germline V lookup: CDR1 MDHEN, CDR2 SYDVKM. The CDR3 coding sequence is TGTGCCAGCAGTTCCGGGACAGGTGGGATATATAGCAATCAGCCCCAGCATTTT. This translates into CASSSGTGGIYSNQPQHF. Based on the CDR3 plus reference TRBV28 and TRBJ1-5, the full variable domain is DVKVTQSSRYLVKRTGEKVFLECVQDMDHENMFWYRQDPGLGLRLIYFSYDVKMKEKGDIPEGYSVSREKKERFSLILESASTNQTSMYLCASSSGTGGIYSNQPQHFGDGTRLSIL.

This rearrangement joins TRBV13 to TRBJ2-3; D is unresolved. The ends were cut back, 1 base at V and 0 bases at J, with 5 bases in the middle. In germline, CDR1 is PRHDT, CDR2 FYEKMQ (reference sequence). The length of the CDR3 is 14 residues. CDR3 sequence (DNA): TGTGCCAGCAGCTTAGACGGTAGCACAGATACGCAGTATTTT. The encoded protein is CASSLDGSTDTQYF.

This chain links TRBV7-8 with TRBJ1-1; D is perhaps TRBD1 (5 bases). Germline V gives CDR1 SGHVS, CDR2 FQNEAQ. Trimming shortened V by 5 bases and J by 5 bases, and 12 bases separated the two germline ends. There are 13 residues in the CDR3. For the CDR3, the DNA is TGTGCCAGCAGCCCGGGGGGGTGGACTGAAGCTTTCTTT. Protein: CASSPGGWTEAFF.

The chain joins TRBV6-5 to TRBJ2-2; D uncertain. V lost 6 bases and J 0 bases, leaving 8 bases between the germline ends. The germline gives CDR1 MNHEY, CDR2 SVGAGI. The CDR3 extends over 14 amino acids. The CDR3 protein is CASRVNANTGELFF. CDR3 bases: TGTGCCAGCAGAGTGAATGCGAACACCGGGGAGCTGTTTTTT.

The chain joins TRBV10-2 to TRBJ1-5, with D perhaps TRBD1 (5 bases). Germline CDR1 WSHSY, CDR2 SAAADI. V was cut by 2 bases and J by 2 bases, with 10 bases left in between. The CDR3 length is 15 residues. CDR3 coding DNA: TGCGCCAGCAGTGAGCGGGGCACGGGCAATCAGCCCCAGCATTTT. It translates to CASSERGTGNQPQHF.

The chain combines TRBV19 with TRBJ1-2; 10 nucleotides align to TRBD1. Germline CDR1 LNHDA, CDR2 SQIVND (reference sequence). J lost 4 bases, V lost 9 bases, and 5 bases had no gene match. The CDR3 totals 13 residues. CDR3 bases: TGTGCCAGCAAGGACAGGGGGGCCTATGGCTACACCTTC. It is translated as CASKDRGAYGYTF.

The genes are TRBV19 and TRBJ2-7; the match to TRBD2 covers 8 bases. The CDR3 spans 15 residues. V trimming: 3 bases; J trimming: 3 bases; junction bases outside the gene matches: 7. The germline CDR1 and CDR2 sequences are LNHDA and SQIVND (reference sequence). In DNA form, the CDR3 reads TGTGCCAGTAGTATCAAACTAGCGGTTCTCTACGAGCAGTACTTC. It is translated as CASSIKLAVLYEQYF.

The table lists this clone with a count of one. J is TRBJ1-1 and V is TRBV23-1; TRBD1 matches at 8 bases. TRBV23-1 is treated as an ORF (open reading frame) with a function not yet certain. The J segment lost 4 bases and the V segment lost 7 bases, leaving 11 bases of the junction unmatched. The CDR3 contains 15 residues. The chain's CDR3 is CASKGSTGGGTEAFF. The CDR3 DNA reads TGCGCCAGCAAAGGCAGTACAGGGGGGGGCACTGAAGCTTTCTTT.

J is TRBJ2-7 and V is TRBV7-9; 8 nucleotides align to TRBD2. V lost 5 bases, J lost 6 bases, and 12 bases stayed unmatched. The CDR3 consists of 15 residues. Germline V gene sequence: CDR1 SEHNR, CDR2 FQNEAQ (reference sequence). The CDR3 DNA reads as TGTGCCAGCAGCCGAAAGGCGGGGGGAATGAGCGAGCAGTACTTC. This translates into CASSRKAGGMSEQYF.

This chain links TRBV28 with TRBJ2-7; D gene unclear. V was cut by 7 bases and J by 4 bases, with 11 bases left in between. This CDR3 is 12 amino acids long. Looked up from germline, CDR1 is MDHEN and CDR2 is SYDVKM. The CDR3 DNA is TGTGCCAGCACTCCCAATGGATACGAGCAGTACTTC. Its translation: CASTPNGYEQYF.

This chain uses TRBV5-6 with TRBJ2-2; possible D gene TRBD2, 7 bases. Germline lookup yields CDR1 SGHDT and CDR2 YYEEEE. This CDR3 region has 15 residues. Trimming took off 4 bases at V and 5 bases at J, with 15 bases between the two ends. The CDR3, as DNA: TGTGCCAGCAGCATCTACAGGGAGGGTACCGGGGAGCTGTTTTTT. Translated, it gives CASSIYREGTGELFF.

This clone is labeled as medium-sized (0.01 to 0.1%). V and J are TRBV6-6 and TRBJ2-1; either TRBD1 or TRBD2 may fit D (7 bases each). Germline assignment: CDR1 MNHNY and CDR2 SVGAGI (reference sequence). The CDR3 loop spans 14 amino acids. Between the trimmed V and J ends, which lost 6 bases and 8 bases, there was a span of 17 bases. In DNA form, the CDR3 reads TGTGCCAGCAGGCCCACAGGGGAGGGGCATGAGCAGTTCTTC. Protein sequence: CASRPTGEGHEQFF.

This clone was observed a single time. CDR3 DNA: TGTGCCAGCAGCCAACTAGCGGGGGGCACAGATACGCAGTATTTT. As protein: CASSQLAGGTDTQYF. The V call is TRBV25-1, the J call TRBJ2-3; 11 bases line up with TRBD2. CDR1 and CDR2 (germline): MGHDK, SYGVNS. The CDR3 totals 15 residues. After removal of 6 bases from V and 1 base from J, the junction contained 3 bases not matched to a gene.

In DNA, the CDR3 is TGTGCCAGCAGCTCCAGGGTATCCGAGCAGTACTTC. The encoded protein is CASSSRVSEQYF. This chain joins TRBV5-8 and TRBJ2-7; D is possibly TRBD1 (5 bases). Germline V gene sequence: CDR1 SGHTS, CDR2 YDEGEE. With 3 bases removed from V and 6 bases from J, the gap between germline ends came to 10 bases. This CDR3 contains 12 residues.

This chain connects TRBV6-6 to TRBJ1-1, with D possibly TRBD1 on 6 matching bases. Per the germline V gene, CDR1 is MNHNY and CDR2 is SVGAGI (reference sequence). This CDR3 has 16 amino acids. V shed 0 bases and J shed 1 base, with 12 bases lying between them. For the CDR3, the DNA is TGTGCCAGCAGTTACTCGGCAGGGGCACCGAACACTGAAGCTTTCTTT. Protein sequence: CASSYSAGAPNTEAFF.

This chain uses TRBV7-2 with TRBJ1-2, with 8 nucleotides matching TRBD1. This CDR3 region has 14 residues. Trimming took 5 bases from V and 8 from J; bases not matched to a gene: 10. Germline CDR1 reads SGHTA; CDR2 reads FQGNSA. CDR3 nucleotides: TGTGCCAGCAGCCTGGTGACAGGGGAGGGAGGCTACACCTTC. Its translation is CASSLVTGEGGYTF.

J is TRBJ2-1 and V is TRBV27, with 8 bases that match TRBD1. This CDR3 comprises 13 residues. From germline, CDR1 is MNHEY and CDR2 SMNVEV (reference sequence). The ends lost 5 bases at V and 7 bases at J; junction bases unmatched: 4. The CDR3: CASSARTGNEQFF. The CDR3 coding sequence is TGTGCCAGCAGTGCAAGGACAGGGAATGAGCAGTTCTTC.

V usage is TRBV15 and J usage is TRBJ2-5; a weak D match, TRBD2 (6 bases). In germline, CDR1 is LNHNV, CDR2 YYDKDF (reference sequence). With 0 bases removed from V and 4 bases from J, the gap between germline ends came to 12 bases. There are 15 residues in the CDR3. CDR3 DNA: TGTGCCACCAGCAGAGATTGGGGGGTCGCAGAGACCCAGTACTTC. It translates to CATSRDWGVAETQYF. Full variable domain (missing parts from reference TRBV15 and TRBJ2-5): DAMVIQNPRYQVTQFGKPVTLSCSQTLNHNVMYWYQQKSSQAPKLLFHYYDKDFNNEADTPDNFQSRRPNTSFCFLDIRSPGLGDTAMYLCATSRDWGVAETQYFGPGTRLLVL.